This TCR beta chain derives from a study of a mutant IDH1 vaccine in newly diagnosed glioma. Study conclusions and caveats: Pseudoprogression apparently tracked independently of changes in top peripheral T cell clonotypes.

Some clones are missing from TCRdb's copy, which holds only in-frame ones; the method was immunoSEQ multiplex PCR. Of approximately 66,000 clones listed, under 90% are singletons. Germline V CDR1 and CDR2: PRHDT, FYEKMQ (reference sequence). The germline V and J ends were trimmed by 3 bases and 2 bases, with 7 bases remaining between them. This CDR3 is 13 amino acids long. Indicated time point: week 23, last vaccination. Vaccination used 300 ug of mutant IDH1 20-mer peptide per dose, with topical imiquimod. The sample holds a few counts of this clone. Its antigen remains unidentified. Source: PBMCs, taken from a glioma patient whose treatment included an IDH1 peptide vaccine. The V gene is TRBV13, the J gene TRBJ1-1, with a tentative D call TRBD1 (5 bases). This clonotype was obtained from a man in his late teens or twenties with glioma. Here the CDR3 reads CASSFRDNTEAFF. The CDR3 DNA reads as TGTGCCAGCAGCTTCCGGGACAACACTGAAGCTTTCTTT.